This TCR beta chain was sequenced in a study of control samples from healthy donors and cancer patients. This clone was seen only once. Germline V gives CDR1 SGHRS, CDR2 YFSETQ. With 4 bases removed from V and 4 bases from J, the gap between germline ends came to 14 bases. This CDR3 contains 14 residues. The assay was immunoSEQ multiplex PCR, and TCRdb's table has in-frame clones only and misses some. The sample carries around 95,000 clones, over 80% recorded once. The sequence came from a man aged 30 to 45 in good health. The V and J genes are TRBV5-1 and TRBJ1-1, with D uncertain. Sequencing used blood. Written as DNA, the CDR3 is TGCGCCAGCAGCCGAGTCTCGGGCGGCACTGAAGCTTTCTTT. Translating gives CASSRVSGGTEAFF.